This T cell receptor beta chain was recorded in a study of T-cell reconstitution after alpha-beta-depleted transplantation in children. Unique molecular identifiers were incorporated during preparation of the TCRbeta library. TCRdb re-called the PCR reads through MiXCR, storing one row per CDR3 protein. The sample includes about 540,000 distinct CDR3 sequences, around 17% of them seen just once. The sample here was PBMCs from the stem cell graft donor, taken from the stem cell graft. This receptor was taken from a human donor who donated a stem cell graft to a child with acute lymphoblastic leukemia.

In DNA form, the CDR3 reads TGTGCCAGCAGCACGGGGACGGGCGGTCCCTACAATGAGCAGTTCTTC. Translation: CASSTGTGGPYNEQFF. The genes are TRBV7-8 and TRBJ2-1; D is perhaps TRBD1 or TRBD2 (5 bases each). The ends were cut back, 5 bases at V and 2 bases at J, with 16 bases in the middle. CDR3 length equals 16 residues. Germline CDR1 is SGHVS and CDR2 is FQNEAQ.